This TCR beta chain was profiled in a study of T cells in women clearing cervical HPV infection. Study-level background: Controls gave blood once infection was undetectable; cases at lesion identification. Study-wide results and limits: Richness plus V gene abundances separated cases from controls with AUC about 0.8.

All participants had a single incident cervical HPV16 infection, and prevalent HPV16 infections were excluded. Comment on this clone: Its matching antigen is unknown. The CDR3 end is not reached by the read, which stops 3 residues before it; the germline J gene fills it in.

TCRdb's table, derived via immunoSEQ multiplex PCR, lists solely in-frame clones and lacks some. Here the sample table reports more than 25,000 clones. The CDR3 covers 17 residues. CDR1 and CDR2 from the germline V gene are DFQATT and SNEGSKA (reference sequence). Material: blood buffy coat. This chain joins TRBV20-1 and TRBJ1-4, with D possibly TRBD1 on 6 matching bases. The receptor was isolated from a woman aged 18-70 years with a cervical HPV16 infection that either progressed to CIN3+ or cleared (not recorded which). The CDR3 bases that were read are TGCAGTGCTCTTTCTGGACAGTATTCTTCTGGGGCCAACGTA. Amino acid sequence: CSALSGQYSSGANV. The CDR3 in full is CSALSGQYSSGANVLFF.